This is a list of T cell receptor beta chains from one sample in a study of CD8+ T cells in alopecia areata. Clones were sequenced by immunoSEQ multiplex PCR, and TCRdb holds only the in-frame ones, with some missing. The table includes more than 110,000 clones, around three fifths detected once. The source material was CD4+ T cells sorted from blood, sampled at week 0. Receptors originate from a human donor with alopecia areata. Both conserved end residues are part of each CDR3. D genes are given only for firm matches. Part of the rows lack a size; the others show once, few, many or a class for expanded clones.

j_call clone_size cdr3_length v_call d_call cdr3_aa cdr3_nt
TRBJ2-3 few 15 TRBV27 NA CASSPSLGLSGTQYF TGTGCCAGCAGTCCTAGTCTGGGGTTGAGCGGCACGCAGTATTTT
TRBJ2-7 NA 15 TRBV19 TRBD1 CASSTGTGGSYEQYF TGTGCCAGTAGCACTGGGACAGGGGGCTCCTACGAGCAGTACTTC
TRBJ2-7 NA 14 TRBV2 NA CASSVSGTRTEQYF TGTGCCAGCAGTGTATCCGGGACCCGTACGGAGCAGTACTTC
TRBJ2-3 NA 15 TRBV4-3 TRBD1 CASSPGDRGTDTQYF TGCGCCAGCAGCCCCGGGGACAGGGGGACAGATACGCAGTATTTT
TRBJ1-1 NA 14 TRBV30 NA CAWSGALPGTEAFF TGTGCCTGGAGTGGGGCCCTTCCCGGCACTGAAGCTTTCTTT
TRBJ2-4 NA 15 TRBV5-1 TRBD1 CASSPRTGAEVAMYF TGCGCCAGCAGCCCACGGACAGGGGCCGAGGTTGCGATGTACTTC
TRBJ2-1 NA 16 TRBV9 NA CASSITDTSGHNEQFF TGTGCCAGCAGCATAACGGACACTTCAGGTCACAATGAGCAGTTCTTC
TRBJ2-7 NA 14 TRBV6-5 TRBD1 CASSYSTGLYEQYF TGTGCCAGCAGTTACTCGACAGGGCTCTACGAGCAGTACTTC
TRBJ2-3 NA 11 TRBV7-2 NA CASSFTDTQYF TGTGCCAGCAGCTTTACAGATACGCAGTATTTT
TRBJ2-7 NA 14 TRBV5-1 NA CASSQGFPSYEQYF TGCGCCAGCAGTCAGGGGTTCCCCTCCTACGAGCAGTACTTC
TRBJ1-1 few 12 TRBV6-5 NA CASSRGGTEAFF TGTGCCAGCAGCCGCGGCGGCACTGAAGCTTTCTTT
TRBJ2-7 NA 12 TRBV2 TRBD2 CASSGTSNEQYF TGTGCCAGCAGTGGGACTAGCAACGAGCAGTACTTC
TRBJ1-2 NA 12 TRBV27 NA CASRSAGEGYTF TGTGCCAGCAGGTCAGCGGGGGAAGGCTACACCTTC
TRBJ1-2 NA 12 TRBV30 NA CAWSLFSYGYTF TGTGCCTGGAGTCTTTTCAGCTATGGCTACACCTTC
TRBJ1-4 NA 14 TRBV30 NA CAWSLGGINEKLFF TGTGCCTGGAGTCTAGGGGGAATAAATGAAAAACTGTTTTTT
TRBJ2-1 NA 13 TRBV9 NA CASSVTPKDEQFF TGTGCCAGCAGCGTTACACCAAAGGATGAGCAGTTCTTC